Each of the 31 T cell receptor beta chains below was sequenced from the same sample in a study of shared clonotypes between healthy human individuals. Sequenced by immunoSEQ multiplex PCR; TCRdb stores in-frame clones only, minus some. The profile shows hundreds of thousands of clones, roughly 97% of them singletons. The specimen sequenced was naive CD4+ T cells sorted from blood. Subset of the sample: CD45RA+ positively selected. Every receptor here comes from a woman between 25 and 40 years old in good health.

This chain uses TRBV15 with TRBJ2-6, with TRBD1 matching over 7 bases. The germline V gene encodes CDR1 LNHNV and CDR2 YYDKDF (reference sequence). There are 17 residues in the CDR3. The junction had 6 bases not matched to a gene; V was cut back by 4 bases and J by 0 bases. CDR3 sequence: CATSKGQFVSGANVLTF. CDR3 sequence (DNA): TGTGCCACCAGCAAGGGACAGTTCGTCTCTGGGGCCAACGTCCTGACTTTC.

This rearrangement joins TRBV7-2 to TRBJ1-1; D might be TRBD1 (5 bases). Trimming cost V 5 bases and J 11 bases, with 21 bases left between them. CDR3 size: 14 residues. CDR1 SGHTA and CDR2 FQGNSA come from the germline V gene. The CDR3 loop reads CASSHSGGSGGAFF. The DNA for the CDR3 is TGTGCCAGCAGCCATAGCGGGGGGAGCGGTGGGGCTTTCTTT.

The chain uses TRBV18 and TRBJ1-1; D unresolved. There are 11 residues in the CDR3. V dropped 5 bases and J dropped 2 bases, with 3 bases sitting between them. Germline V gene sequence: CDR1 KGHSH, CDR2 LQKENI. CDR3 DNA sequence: TGTGCCAGCTCAGTCAACACTGAAGCTTTCTTT. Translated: CASSVNTEAFF. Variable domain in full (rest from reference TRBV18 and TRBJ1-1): NAGVMQNPRHLVRRRGQEARLRCSPMKGHSHVYWYRQLPEEGLKFMVYLQKENIIDESGMPKERFSAEFPKEGPSILRIQQVVRGDSAAYFCASSVNTEAFFGQGTRLTVV.

DNA of the CDR3: TGTGCCAGCAGTCGAGGGACGGCGTATCAGCCCCAGCATTTT. Translating it yields CASSRGTAYQPQHF. This sequence joins TRBV28 and TRBJ1-5; D perhaps matches TRBD1 (5 bases). The V end lost 5 bases, the J end lost 5 bases, and 13 bases lay between the germline ends. The CDR3 is 14 residues long. CDR1 MDHEN and CDR2 SYDVKM come from the germline V gene.

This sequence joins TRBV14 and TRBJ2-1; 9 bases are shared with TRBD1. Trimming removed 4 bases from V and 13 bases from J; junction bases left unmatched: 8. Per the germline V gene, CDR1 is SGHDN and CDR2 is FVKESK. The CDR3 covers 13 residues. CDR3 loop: CASSPRQGEVQFF. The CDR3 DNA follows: TGTGCCAGCAGCCCTAGACAGGGGGAAGTTCAGTTCTTC.

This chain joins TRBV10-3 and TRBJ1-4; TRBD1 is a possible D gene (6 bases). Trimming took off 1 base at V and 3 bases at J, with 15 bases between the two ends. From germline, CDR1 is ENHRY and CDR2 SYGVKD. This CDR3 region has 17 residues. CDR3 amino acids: CAISEFGPSGANEKLFF. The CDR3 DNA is TGTGCCATCAGTGAGTTTGGCCCCTCAGGGGCTAATGAAAAACTGTTTTTT.

This CDR3 is CASSRLGRDQETQYF. The CDR3 DNA reads TGTGCCAGCTCTAGACTGGGCCGTGACCAAGAGACCCAGTACTTC. This chain joins TRBV5-6 and TRBJ2-5; D is ambiguous. CDR1 and CDR2 (germline): SGHDT, YYEEEE. The CDR3 has 15 residues. The V and J ends lost 7 bases and 0 bases respectively, with 16 bases between them. The variable domain in full, with the rest retrieved from reference TRBV5-6 and TRBJ2-5, is DAGVTQSPTHLIKTRGQQVTLRCSPKSGHDTVSWYQQALGQGPQFIFQYYEEEERQRGNFPDRFSGHQFPNYSSELNVNALLLGDSALYLCASSRLGRDQETQYFGPGTRLLVL.

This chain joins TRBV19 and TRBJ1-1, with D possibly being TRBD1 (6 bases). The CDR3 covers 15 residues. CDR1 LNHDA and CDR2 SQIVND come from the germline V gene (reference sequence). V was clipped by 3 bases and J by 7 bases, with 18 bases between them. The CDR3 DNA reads TGTGCCAGTAGTATGGCGGGGGCGCTTTTCGGTGAAGCTTTCTTT. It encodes CASSMAGALFGEAFF. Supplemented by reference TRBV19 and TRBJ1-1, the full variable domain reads DGGITQSPKYLFRKEGQNVTLSCEQNLNHDAMYWYRQDPGQGLRLIYYSQIVNDFQKGDIAEGYSVSREKKESFPLTVTSAQKNPTAFYLCASSMAGALFGEAFFGQGTRLTVV.

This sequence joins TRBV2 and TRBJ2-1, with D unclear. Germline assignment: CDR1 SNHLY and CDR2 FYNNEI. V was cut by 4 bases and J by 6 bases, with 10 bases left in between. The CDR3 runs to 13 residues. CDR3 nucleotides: TGTGCCAGCAGTGTAGAAGCGAGCAATGAGCAGTTCTTC. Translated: CASSVEASNEQFF.

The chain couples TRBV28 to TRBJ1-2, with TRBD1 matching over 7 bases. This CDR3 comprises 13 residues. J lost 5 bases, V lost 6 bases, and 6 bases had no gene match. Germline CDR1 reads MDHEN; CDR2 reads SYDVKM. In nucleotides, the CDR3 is TGTGCCAGCAGGATAACAGGGGTATATGGCTACACCTTC. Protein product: CASRITGVYGYTF.

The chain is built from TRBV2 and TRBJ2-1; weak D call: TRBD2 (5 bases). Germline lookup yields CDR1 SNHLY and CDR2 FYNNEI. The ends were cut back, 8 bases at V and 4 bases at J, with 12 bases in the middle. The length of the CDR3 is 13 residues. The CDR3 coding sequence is TGTGCCAGCGTAGTGGACTCATACAATGAGCAGTTCTTC. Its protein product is CASVVDSYNEQFF.

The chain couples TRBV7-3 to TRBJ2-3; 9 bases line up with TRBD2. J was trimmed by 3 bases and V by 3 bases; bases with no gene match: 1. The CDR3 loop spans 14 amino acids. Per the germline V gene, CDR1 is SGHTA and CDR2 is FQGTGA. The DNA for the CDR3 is TGTGCCAGCAGCTTTAGCGGGAGTACAGATACGCAGTATTTT. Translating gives CASSFSGSTDTQYF.

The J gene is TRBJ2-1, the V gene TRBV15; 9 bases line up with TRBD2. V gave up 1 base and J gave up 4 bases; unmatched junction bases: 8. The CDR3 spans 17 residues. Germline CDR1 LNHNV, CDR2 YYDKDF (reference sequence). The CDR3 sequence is CATSRAQKRGDYNEQFF. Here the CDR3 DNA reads TGTGCCACCAGCAGAGCCCAGAAGCGGGGGGATTACAATGAGCAGTTCTTC. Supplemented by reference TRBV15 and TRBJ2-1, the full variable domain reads DAMVIQNPRYQVTQFGKPVTLSCSQTLNHNVMYWYQQKSSQAPKLLFHYYDKDFNNEADTPDNFQSRRPNTSFCFLDIRSPGLGDTAMYLCATSRAQKRGDYNEQFFGPGTRLTVL.

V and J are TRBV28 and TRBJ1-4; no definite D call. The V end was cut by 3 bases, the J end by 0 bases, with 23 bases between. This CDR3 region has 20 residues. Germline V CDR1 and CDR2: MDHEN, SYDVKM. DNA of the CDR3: TGTGCCAGCAGTTTGAGACTGATGACTCTAGCCGGTGCAACTAATGAAAAACTGTTTTTT. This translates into CASSLRLMTLAGATNEKLFF. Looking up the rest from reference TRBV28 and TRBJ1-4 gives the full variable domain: DVKVTQSSRYLVKRTGEKVFLECVQDMDHENMFWYRQDPGLGLRLIYFSYDVKMKEKGDIPEGYSVSREKKERFSLILESASTNQTSMYLCASSLRLMTLAGATNEKLFFGSGTQLSVL.

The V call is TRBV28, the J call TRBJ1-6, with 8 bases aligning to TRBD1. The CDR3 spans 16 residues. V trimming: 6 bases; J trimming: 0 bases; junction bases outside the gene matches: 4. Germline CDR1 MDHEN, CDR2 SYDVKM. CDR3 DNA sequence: TGTGCCAGCAGGGGGGACAGGAGCTCCTATAATTCACCCCTCCACTTT. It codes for CASRGDRSSYNSPLHF.

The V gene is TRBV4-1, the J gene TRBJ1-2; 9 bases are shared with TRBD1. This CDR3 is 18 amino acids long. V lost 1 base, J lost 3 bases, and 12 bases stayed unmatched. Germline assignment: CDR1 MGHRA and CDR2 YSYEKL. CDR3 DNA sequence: TGCGCCAGCAGCCAAGCATCCTTGGGGCGACAGGGGGACTATGGCTACACCTTC. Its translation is CASSQASLGRQGDYGYTF.

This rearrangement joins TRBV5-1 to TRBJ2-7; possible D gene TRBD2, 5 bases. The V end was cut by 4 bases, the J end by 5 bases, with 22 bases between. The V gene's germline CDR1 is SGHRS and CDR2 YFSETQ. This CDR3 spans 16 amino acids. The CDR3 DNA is TGCGCCAGCAGCCCAGCCGTGGTTGTAGGGAGCCACGAGCAGTACTTC. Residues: CASSPAVVVGSHEQYF.

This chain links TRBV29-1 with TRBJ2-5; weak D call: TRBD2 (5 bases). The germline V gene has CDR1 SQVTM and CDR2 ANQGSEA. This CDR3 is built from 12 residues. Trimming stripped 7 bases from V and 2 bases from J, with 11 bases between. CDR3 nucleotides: TGCAGCGCTGATGAGGGTCAAGAGACCCAGTACTTC. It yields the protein CSADEGQETQYF.

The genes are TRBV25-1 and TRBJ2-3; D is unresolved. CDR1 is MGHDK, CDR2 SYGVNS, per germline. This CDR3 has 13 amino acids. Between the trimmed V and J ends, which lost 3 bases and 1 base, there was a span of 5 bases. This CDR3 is CASSEVGTDTQYF. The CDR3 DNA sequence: TGTGCCAGCAGTGAGGTCGGCACAGATACGCAGTATTTT.

CDR3 in amino acids: CASTVHRWGSSSTNEKLFF. The CDR3 DNA reads as TGTGCCAGCACCGTCCACCGGTGGGGCAGCTCCTCAACTAATGAAAAACTGTTTTTT. This sequence joins TRBV28 and TRBJ1-4, with D maybe TRBD1 (5 bases). The CDR3 totals 19 residues. Germline V gives CDR1 MDHEN, CDR2 SYDVKM. Trimming stripped 7 bases from V and 0 bases from J, with 24 bases between.

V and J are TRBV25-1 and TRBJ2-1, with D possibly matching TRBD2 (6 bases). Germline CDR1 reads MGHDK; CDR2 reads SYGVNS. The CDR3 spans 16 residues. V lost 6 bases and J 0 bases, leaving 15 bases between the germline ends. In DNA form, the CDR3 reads TGTGCCAGCAGCCCGGGACTTTTAAGCTCCTACAATGAGCAGTTCTTC. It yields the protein CASSPGLLSSYNEQFF. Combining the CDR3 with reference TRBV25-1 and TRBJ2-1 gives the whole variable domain EADIYQTPRYLVIGTGKKITLECSQTMGHDKMYWYQQDPGMELHLIHYSYGVNSTEKGDLSSESTVSRIRTEHFPLTLESARPSHTSQYLCASSPGLLSSYNEQFFGPGTRLTVL.

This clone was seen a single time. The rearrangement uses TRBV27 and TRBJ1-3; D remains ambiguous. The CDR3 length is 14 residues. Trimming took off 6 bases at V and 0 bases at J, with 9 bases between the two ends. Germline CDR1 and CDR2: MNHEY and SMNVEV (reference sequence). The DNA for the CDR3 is TGTGCCAGCAGCAAGACGGACTCTGGAAACACCATATATTTT. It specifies CASSKTDSGNTIYF.

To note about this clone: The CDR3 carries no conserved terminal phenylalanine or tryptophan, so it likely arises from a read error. The CDR3 coding sequence is TGCGCCAGCAGTGAAAAGGGGGCGCTTCTCCTACGGGGGGCGGCTTTCCTT. It specifies CASSEKGALLLRGAAFL. The V call is TRBV10-2, the J call TRBJ1-1, with 7 bases aligning to TRBD1. CDR3 size: 17 residues. V shed 3 bases and J 11 bases; nucleotides not matched to a gene: 21. The germline gives CDR1 WSHSY, CDR2 SAAADI.

This CDR3 reads CASLTSGGFTGELFF. In nucleotides, the CDR3 is TGTGCCAGTCTCACCTCTGGCGGATTCACCGGGGAGCTGTTTTTT. The chain is built from TRBV19 and TRBJ2-2, with D unresolved. Deletions cut 8 bases from V and 4 bases from J, with 17 bases between. CDR1 is LNHDA, CDR2 SQIVND, per germline (reference sequence). The CDR3 has 15 amino acids.

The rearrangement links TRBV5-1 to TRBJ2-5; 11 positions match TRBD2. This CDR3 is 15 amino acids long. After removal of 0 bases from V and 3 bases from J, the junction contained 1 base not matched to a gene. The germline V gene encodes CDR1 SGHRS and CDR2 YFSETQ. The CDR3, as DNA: TGCGCCAGCAGCTTGGGACTAGCGGGAAAAGAGACCCAGTACTTC. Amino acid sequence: CASSLGLAGKETQYF. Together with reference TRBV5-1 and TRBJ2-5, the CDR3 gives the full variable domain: KAGVTQTPRYLIKTRGQQVTLSCSPISGHRSVSWYQQTPGQGLQFLFEYFSETQRNKGNFPGRFSGRQFSNSRSEMNVSTLELGDSALYLCASSLGLAGKETQYFGPGTRLLVL.

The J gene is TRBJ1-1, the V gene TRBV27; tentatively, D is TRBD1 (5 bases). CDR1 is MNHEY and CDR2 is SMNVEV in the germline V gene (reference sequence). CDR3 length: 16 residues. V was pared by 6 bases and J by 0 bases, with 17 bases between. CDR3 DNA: TGTGCCAGCAGCCGGGACCTCCGGGGAGTGAACACTGAAGCTTTCTTT. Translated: CASSRDLRGVNTEAFF.

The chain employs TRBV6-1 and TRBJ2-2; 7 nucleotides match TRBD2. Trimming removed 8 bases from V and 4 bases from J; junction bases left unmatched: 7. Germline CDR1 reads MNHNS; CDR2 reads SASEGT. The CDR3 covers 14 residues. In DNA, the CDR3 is TGTGCCAGCGTGATAGGGGAGGGCACCGGGGAGCTGTTTTTT. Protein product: CASVIGEGTGELFF.

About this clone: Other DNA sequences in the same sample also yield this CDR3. The CDR3 nucleotides read TGTGCCAGTTCTCGACGACAGGGGCAAGAGACCCAGTACTTC. It codes for CASSRRQGQETQYF. The chain has TRBV19 and TRBJ2-5; 8 nucleotides line up with TRBD1. This CDR3 comprises 14 residues. J was trimmed by 2 bases and V by 8 bases; bases with no gene match: 7. Per germline, CDR1 LNHDA and CDR2 SQIVND (reference sequence).

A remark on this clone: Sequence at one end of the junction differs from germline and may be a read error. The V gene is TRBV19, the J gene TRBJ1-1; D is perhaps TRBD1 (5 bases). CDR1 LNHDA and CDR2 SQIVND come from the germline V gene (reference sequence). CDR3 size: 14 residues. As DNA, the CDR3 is TGTGCCAGTAGTATAAGCGCAGGGAACCCTGAAGCTTTCTTT. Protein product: CASSISAGNPEAFF.

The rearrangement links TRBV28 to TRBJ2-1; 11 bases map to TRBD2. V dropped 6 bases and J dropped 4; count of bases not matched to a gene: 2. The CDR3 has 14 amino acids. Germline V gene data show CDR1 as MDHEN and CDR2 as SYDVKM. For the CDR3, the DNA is TGTGCCAGCAGGACTAGCGGGAATTACAATGAGCAGTTCTTC. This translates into CASRTSGNYNEQFF.

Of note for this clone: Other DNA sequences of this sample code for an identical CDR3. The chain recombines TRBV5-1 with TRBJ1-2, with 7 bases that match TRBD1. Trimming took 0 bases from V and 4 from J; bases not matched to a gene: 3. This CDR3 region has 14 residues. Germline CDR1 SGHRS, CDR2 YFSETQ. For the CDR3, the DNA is TGCGCCAGCAGCTTGGGAGACAGGGCCTATGGCTACACCTTC. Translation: CASSLGDRAYGYTF.